This T cell receptor (beta chain) was captured by sequencing in a study of T cell responses to AZD1222 COVID-19 vaccine. Study-wide results and caveats: Researchers took repertoire samples only after the peak T cell response had come. Baseline seropositivity occurred in only a handful of AZD1222 recipients.

Some clones are missing from TCRdb's copy, which holds only in-frame ones; the method was immunoSEQ multiplex PCR. The sample lists under 150,000 clones; 92% were seen once. J was trimmed by 7 bases and V by 3 bases; bases with no gene match: 4. CDR1 is SGHDT and CDR2 is YYEEEE in the germline V gene. The CDR3 is made up of 13 amino acids. About this clone itself: What it binds is unknown.

This TCR derives from an adult who received the AZD1222 COVID-19 vaccine. The sample in question was peripheral blood, obtained 28 days after the second AZD1222 dose. This rearrangement joins TRBV5-6 to TRBJ2-1; 7 bases are shared with TRBD2. CDR3 nucleotides: TGTGCCAGCAGCTGGGGACTATTGAATGAGCAGTTCTTC. Protein product: CASSWGLLNEQFF.